One and the same sample provided the 13 T cell receptor beta chains below, sequenced in a study of T-cell memory formation after mild COVID-19. TCRdb called the 5' RACE reads again in MiXCR, with one record for every CDR3 protein. The table lists 150,000 to 200,000 distinct CDR3 sequences, 20% to 25% of them singletons. Sequenced material: PBMCs or a T cell subset sorted from them (not recorded which). The receptor set was obtained from an adult woman who had mild COVID-19 (a few samples of this study predate the infection). Cell type and time point are not known.

The sample holds one count of this clonotype. The chain is built from TRBV7-6 and TRBJ2-1, with TRBD2 matching over 8 bases. CDR3 length: 14 residues. From germline, CDR1 is SGHVS and CDR2 FNYEAQ. With 4 bases clipped from V and 9 bases from J, the junction kept 8 bases outside the gene matches. CDR3 sequence (DNA): TGTGCCAGCAGCTCCTCCGGGGGGGTAGGTGAGCAGTTCTTC. It translates to CASSSSGGVGEQFF.

This clonotype was observed a handful of times. The J gene is TRBJ2-2, the V gene TRBV30; D might be TRBD1 or TRBD2, each matching 5 bases. Germline V gives CDR1 GTSNPN, CDR2 SVGIG (reference sequence). The CDR3 covers 15 residues. The V gene lost 1 base and the J gene lost 1 base, with 10 bases spanning the gap. Written as DNA, the CDR3 is TGTGCCTGGAGTGAGACGGGGCAGAACACCGGGGAGCTGTTTTTT. This sequence encodes CAWSETGQNTGELFF.

This clonotype has a handful of counts. The CDR3 loop reads CAIRGDRGRGEQYF. The CDR3 DNA sequence: TGTGCCATCAGGGGGGACAGGGGGCGCGGTGAGCAGTACTTC. The chain joins TRBV10-3 to TRBJ2-7, with 12 bases matching TRBD1. J lost 7 bases, V lost 6 bases, and 7 bases had no gene match. Germline values: CDR1 ENHRY, CDR2 SYGVKD. The CDR3 loop spans 14 amino acids.

The genes are TRBV20-1 and TRBJ2-2; a weak D match, TRBD2 (5 bases). Trimming left V 5 bases short and J 4 bases short, with 5 bases between. Per germline, CDR1 DFQATT and CDR2 SNEGSKA (reference sequence). The CDR3 covers 11 residues. The CDR3 DNA is TGCAGTGCTGAGGGCACCGGGGAGCTGTTTTTT. Its protein is CSAEGTGELFF.

The V call is TRBV5-1, the J call TRBJ2-5, with a tentative D call TRBD1 (7 bases). The germline gives CDR1 SGHRS, CDR2 YFSETQ. CDR3 length equals 15 residues. The germline V and J ends were trimmed by 5 bases and 2 bases, with 16 bases remaining between them. The CDR3 region is CASRRGQPGQETQYF. The CDR3 DNA reads TGCGCCAGCAGGCGGGGACAGCCGGGGCAAGAGACCCAGTACTTC. The full variable domain, its missing parts supplied by reference TRBV5-1 and TRBJ2-5, is KAGVTQTPRYLIKTRGQQVTLSCSPISGHRSVSWYQQTPGQGLQFLFEYFSETQRNKGNFPGRFSGRQFSNSRSEMNVSTLELGDSALYLCASRRGQPGQETQYFGPGTRLLVL.

This clonotype was recorded a few times. The chain combines TRBV12-3 or TRBV12-4 with TRBJ2-5, with 11 bases lining up with TRBD2. The trim removed 3 bases at V and 2 bases at J, leaving 5 bases unmatched. The CDR3 is 16 amino acids. CDR3 DNA: TGTGCCAGCAGTTTCCCGACTAGCGGGGTACAAGAGACCCAGTACTTC. This codes for CASSFPTSGVQETQYF.

This clonotype was detected a few times. The V and J genes are TRBV4-3 and TRBJ2-3, with no clear D. V shed 0 bases and J shed 1 base, with 8 bases lying between them. The CDR3 is made up of 15 amino acids. Germline loops: CDR1 LGHNA, CDR2 YSLEER. The CDR3 loop reads CASSQDRGRTDTQYF. Here the CDR3 DNA reads TGCGCCAGCAGCCAAGATCGCGGTCGCACAGATACGCAGTATTTT.

The V gene is TRBV15, the J gene TRBJ1-4; D not resolved. V was trimmed by 5 bases and J by 1 base, leaving 11 bases between them. Germline CDR1 and CDR2: LNHNV and YYDKDF (reference sequence). The CDR3 has 15 residues. CDR3 sequence reads: CATSQEGKTNEKLFF. The CDR3 DNA reads TGTGCCACCAGCCAGGAGGGTAAAACTAATGAAAAACTGTTTTTT.

V is TRBV3-1 and J is TRBJ2-7; D is unresolved. V lost 1 base to trimming and J lost 7 bases, with 11 bases between them. The CDR3 totals 13 residues. Germline assignment: CDR1 LGHDT and CDR2 YNNKEL (reference sequence). CDR3 amino acids: CASSQGLMREQYF. CDR3 DNA: TGTGCCAGCAGCCAAGGACTCATGCGGGAGCAGTACTTC.

This clonotype was observed a few times. V usage is TRBV4-3 and J usage is TRBJ2-1, with 12 nucleotides matching TRBD2. The V gene end was trimmed by 4 bases and the J gene end by 2 bases; junction bases not matched to a gene: 0. This CDR3 comprises 15 residues. Germline V gene sequence: CDR1 LGHNA, CDR2 YSLEER. The CDR3 protein is CASSPSGRAYNEQFF. For the CDR3, the DNA is TGCGCCAGCAGCCCTAGCGGGAGGGCCTACAATGAGCAGTTCTTC.

This clonotype was recorded a few times. The gene calls are TRBV7-8 and TRBJ1-2, with 7 positions matching TRBD1. Per germline, CDR1 SGHVS and CDR2 FQNEAQ. The CDR3 consists of 18 residues. The trim removed 4 bases at V and 3 bases at J, leaving 17 bases unmatched. The CDR3 nucleotides read TGTGCCAGCAGCTCCATCCCCCGGACAGGCTCCAGGGACTATGGCTACACCTTC. Translating it yields CASSSIPRTGSRDYGYTF.

V gene TRBV6-2 or TRBV6-3 combines with J gene TRBJ1-1; D is unresolved. Germline CDR1 MNHEY, CDR2 SVGEGT. The ends were cut back, 7 bases at V and 4 bases at J, with 13 bases in the middle. The CDR3 sequence is 13 residues long. The CDR3 is CASMWGYGTEAFF. CDR3 coding DNA: TGTGCCAGCATGTGGGGATATGGCACTGAAGCTTTCTTT.

This clonotype was seen more than once but under ten times. V gene TRBV27 combines with J gene TRBJ2-7; possibly TRBD1 or TRBD2 for D (5 bases each). Per the germline V gene, CDR1 is MNHEY and CDR2 is SMNVEV (reference sequence). The CDR3 is 14 residues long. V was cut by 5 bases and J by 6 bases, with 17 bases left in between. In nucleotides, the CDR3 is TGTGCCAGCAGTCAAACCGGGACCCTAGGCGAGCAGTACTTC. Translation: CASSQTGTLGEQYF.